The 6 T cell receptor beta chains in this list originate from one sample, sequenced in a study of blood T cell repertoires in COVID-19. The repertoire was sequenced with immunoSEQ multiplex PCR; TCRdb's copy has only in-frame clones and lacks some. The sample lists 70,000 to 95,000 clones; approximately 86% were seen once. Sequenced input: peripheral blood. The receptors were gathered from a woman in her 70s with active or convalescent COVID-19.

The chain is built from TRBV15 and TRBJ1-2; D perhaps matches TRBD1 (6 bases). Trimming took 0 bases from V and 4 from J, leaving 12 bases between them. CDR3 length: 15 amino acids. Germline V CDR1 and CDR2: LNHNV, YYDKDF (reference sequence). CDR3 in amino acids: CATSRERTASYGYTF. In nucleotides, the CDR3 is TGTGCCACCAGCAGAGAACGGACAGCCAGCTATGGCTACACCTTC. The variable domain in full, with the rest retrieved from reference TRBV15 and TRBJ1-2, is DAMVIQNPRYQVTQFGKPVTLSCSQTLNHNVMYWYQQKSSQAPKLLFHYYDKDFNNEADTPDNFQSRRPNTSFCFLDIRSPGLGDTAMYLCATSRERTASYGYTFGSGTRLTVV.

V usage is TRBV5-1 and J usage is TRBJ2-3, with 7 bases fitting TRBD1. Germline CDR1 is SGHRS and CDR2 is YFSETQ. This CDR3 spans 16 amino acids. J gave up 5 bases and V 3 bases, and 12 bases lay outside the gene matches. CDR3 nucleotides: TGCGCCAGCAGCTACCGGGACAGAACCTCCGGAGATACGCAGTATTTT. Protein sequence: CASSYRDRTSGDTQYF.

This rearrangement joins TRBV5-1 to TRBJ1-5, with D possibly TRBD1 on 6 matching bases. The length of the CDR3 is 13 residues. Germline V gene sequence: CDR1 SGHRS, CDR2 YFSETQ. With 4 bases removed from V and 8 bases from J, the gap between germline ends came to 13 bases. As DNA, the CDR3 is TGCGCCAGCAGCGGGACACCCGGGGAGCCCCAGCATTTT. Translated: CASSGTPGEPQHF.

The chain carries TRBV2 and TRBJ2-7, with 10 bases aligning to TRBD2. The junction had 6 bases not matched to a gene; V was cut back by 3 bases and J by 1 base. CDR1 SNHLY and CDR2 FYNNEI come from the germline V gene. This CDR3 spans 16 amino acids. The CDR3 loop reads CASSDGVAGGSYEQYF. CDR3 nucleotides: TGTGCCAGCAGTGACGGGGTAGCGGGGGGATCCTACGAGCAGTACTTC.

The chain carries TRBV10-3 and TRBJ1-1; D call uncertain. Germline V gives CDR1 ENHRY, CDR2 SYGVKD. There are 11 residues in the CDR3. CDR3 sequence reads: CASQMNTEAFF. The CDR3 nucleotides read TGTGCTTCCCAGATGAACACTGAAGCTTTCTTT.

The rearrangement uses TRBV27 and TRBJ1-2, with 11 nucleotides matching TRBD1. From germline, CDR1 is MNHEY and CDR2 SMNVEV (reference sequence). The length of the CDR3 is 13 residues. With 10 bases clipped from V and 7 bases from J, the junction kept 8 bases outside the gene matches. Here the CDR3 DNA reads TGTGCCACCTGGACAGGGGGCGCTTCTGGCTACACCTTC. It specifies CATWTGGASGYTF.